A selection of T cell receptor beta chains follows, all from one sample in a study of OX40 agonist ivuxolimab in advanced cancers. TCRdb's copy holds only in-frame clones and misses some; the assay was immunoSEQ multiplex PCR. The table records approximately 40,000 clones, 85% to 90% of them present only once. Sequencing was performed on CD4+ or CD8+ T cells sorted from blood, taken in a trial of the OX40 agonist ivuxolimab. Source of these receptors: an adult with an advanced solid tumor such as melanoma, head and neck, liver or kidney cancer. The CDR3 runs from the conserved cysteine through the conserved F or W.

v_call	j_call	cdr3_aa
TRBV5-6	TRBJ2-1	CASSWTRYNEQFF
TRBV11-2	TRBJ2-1	CASSLVAGVGNEQFF
TRBV28	TRBJ1-4	CASSSSPGGIEKLFF
TRBV9	TRBJ2-2	CASSVGPAGGTGELFF
TRBV7-3	TRBJ2-1	CASSLLRGEQFF
TRBV19	TRBJ2-1	CASSPRAGLAGGDNEQFF
TRBV9	TRBJ2-1	CASSPDRSGYNEQFF
TRBV7-8	TRBJ1-2	CASSLQGFYGYTF
TRBV2	TRBJ1-1	CASSAGDRGFSLDMTEAFF
TRBV19	TRBJ1-1	CASSIQGGWYVTEAFF
TRBV30	TRBJ2-3	CAWSVSGTSTDTQYF
TRBV11-2	TRBJ2-7	CASRAQGGGEQYF
TRBV30	TRBJ1-1	CAWTGQAVTEAFF
TRBV4-1	TRBJ1-1	CASSQTGDTEAFF
TRBV19	TRBJ1-5	CASSATPWGGSSNQPQHF
TRBV5-4	TRBJ2-5	CASSLDQETQYF
TRBV5-4	TRBJ2-1	CASSLVLVGRAGKNEQFF
TRBV19	TRBJ2-3	CASSTTSYTDTQYF
TRBV9	TRBJ1-3	CASSVRGQGTGNTIYF
TRBV18	TRBJ1-2	CASSPPTGGSYGYTF
TRBV19	TRBJ2-3	CASSWGAAADTQYF
TRBV5-1	TRBJ2-7	CASSEREGASYEQYF
TRBV7-3	TRBJ1-5	CASSVGSAVFEPQHF
TRBV28	TRBJ2-7	CASSTRTGTGEQYF
TRBV6-5	TRBJ2-1	CASRKGLAGYNEQFF
TRBV5-6	TRBJ2-7	CASSSRGGLIEQYF
TRBV28	TRBJ1-1	CASSLWMNTEAFF
TRBV7-7	TRBJ1-1	CASSLNKNTEAFF
TRBV11-2	TRBJ2-2	CASSLGWRASGELFF
TRBV5-6	TRBJ1-3	CASRTKGAGNTIYF
TRBV28	TRBJ2-5	CASTSLAQETQYF
TRBV5-1	TRBJ2-3	CASSQTSGQSTDTQYF
TRBV6-5	TRBJ2-7	CASERARGHEQYF
TRBV28	TRBJ2-7	CASSPWEEQYF
TRBV9	TRBJ2-3	CASSGQLGGGGTDTQYF
TRBV28	TRBJ1-2	CASSQGGSNYGYTF
TRBV4-2	TRBJ2-5	CASSQASLAGGPSKETQYF
TRBV5-4	TRBJ2-3	CASSLVGVGTDTQYF
TRBV19	TRBJ2-3	CASSLLAGNSDTQYF
TRBV29-1	TRBJ1-5	CSVEVGGGNQPQHF
TRBV28	TRBJ1-1	CASSFPSARGPDTEAFF
TRBV7-8	TRBJ2-7	CASSLFYEQYF
TRBV30	TRBJ1-1	CAWSVIAVNTEAFF
TRBV25-1	TRBJ2-1	CASSPQGGYNEQFF
TRBV9	TRBJ2-5	CASSVGTAHTETQYF
TRBV5-1	TRBJ2-1	CASSLEGRASEQFF
TRBV5-6	TRBJ2-1	CASSTSSGRVYEQFF
TRBV18	TRBJ2-3	CASSPTSTDTQYF
TRBV2	TRBJ2-4	CASSVGLLLAKNIQYF
TRBV11-2	TRBJ1-5	CASSPADSNQPQHF
TRBV12-5	TRBJ2-2	CASGLGTGGTGELFF
TRBV7-3	TRBJ2-1	CASSLRLAGHNEQFF
TRBV9	TRBJ1-1	CASSPAGSTEAFF
TRBV6-5	TRBJ2-7	CASSYRSGIPYEQYF
TRBV5-4	TRBJ2-1	CASSPKNQPGQFF